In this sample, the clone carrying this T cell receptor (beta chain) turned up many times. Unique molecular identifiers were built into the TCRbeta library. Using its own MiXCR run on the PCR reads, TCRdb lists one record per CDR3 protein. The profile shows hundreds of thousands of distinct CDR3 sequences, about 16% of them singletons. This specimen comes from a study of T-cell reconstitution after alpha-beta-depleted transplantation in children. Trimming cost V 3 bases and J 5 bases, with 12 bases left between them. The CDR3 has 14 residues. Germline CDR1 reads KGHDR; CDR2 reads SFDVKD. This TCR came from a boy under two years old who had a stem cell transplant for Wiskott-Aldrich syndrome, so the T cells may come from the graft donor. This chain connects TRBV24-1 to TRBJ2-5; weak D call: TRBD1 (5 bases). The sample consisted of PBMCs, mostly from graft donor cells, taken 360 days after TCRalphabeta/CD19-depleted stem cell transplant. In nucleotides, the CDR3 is TGTGCCACCAGTGATCCCGGTGGGGCGGAGACCCAGTACTTC. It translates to CATSDPGGAETQYF.